A selection of T cell receptor beta chains follows, all from one sample in a study of radiation and T cells in renal cell carcinoma. The repertoire was sequenced with immunoSEQ multiplex PCR; TCRdb's copy has only in-frame clones and lacks some. This sample yields about 150,000 clones, of which approximately 88% are seen a single time; about an eighth belongs to the top ten. Sequencing was performed on blood, taken from a patient whose treatment included radiotherapy and nephrectomy. Every receptor here comes from a woman between 50 and 59 years old with renal cell carcinoma. Each CDR3 is given with its conserved first and last residue. A D gene is named only where the DNA matches it firmly. Not all rows give a size; the values are once, few, many and, for expanded clones, a class.

V	J	D	size	DNA	CDR3
TRBV5-1	TRBJ1-1	NA	NA	TGCGCCAGCAGCTTGGCCAACCCTGGGACTGAAGCTTTCTTT	CASSLANPGTEAFF
TRBV7-6	TRBJ1-2	NA	NA	TGTGCCAGCAGTGGCCGGGACTTCCTCTATGGCTACACCTTC	CASSGRDFLYGYTF
TRBV2	TRBJ1-4	NA	NA	TGTGCCAGCCAGCAGTTCTTAGGGGCCCCTAATGAAAAACTGTTTTTT	CASQQFLGAPNEKLFF
TRBV4-1	TRBJ1-4	TRBD1	NA	TGCGCCAGCAGCCATTATTCGGGACAGGGTAATGAAAAACTGTTTTTT	CASSHYSGQGNEKLFF
TRBV9	TRBJ1-2	TRBD1	once	TGTGCCAGCAGTTCCCTTCTACAGGGGGACTATGGCTACACCTTC	CASSSLLQGDYGYTF
TRBV7-2	TRBJ2-3	NA	NA	TGTGCCAGCAGTGATGGAGGGAGGGGGCGCCCAGATACGCAGTATTTT	CASSDGGRGRPDTQYF
TRBV4-3	TRBJ2-5	NA	NA	TGCGCCAGCAGCCAAGATCTTGGGGGTGAGACCCAGTACTTC	CASSQDLGGETQYF
TRBV7-8	TRBJ2-3	NA	NA	TGTGCCAGCAGCTTGGGTAGCGGCACAGATACGCAGTATTTT	CASSLGSGTDTQYF
TRBV5-4	TRBJ1-2	NA	once	TGTGCCAGCAGCTTGACAGGGAAGGACTATGGCTACACCTTC	CASSLTGKDYGYTF
TRBV18	TRBJ2-7	NA	NA	TGTGCCAGCTCACCGGGACTGGGGGCCGAGCAGTACTTC	CASSPGLGAEQYF
TRBV5-5	TRBJ2-7	TRBD2	NA	TGTGCCAGCAGCCCGCGGGGGGCCACCTACGAGCAGTACTTC	CASSPRGATYEQYF
TRBV10-3	TRBJ1-5	NA	NA	TGTGCCATCAGTGAGTCGATTGGAAGGGACCAGCCCCAGCATTTT	CAISESIGRDQPQHF
TRBV6-6	TRBJ1-5	TRBD1	NA	TGTGCCAGCAGTTACCCTGGGACAGATAGCAATCAGCCCCAGCATTTT	CASSYPGTDSNQPQHF
TRBV10-3	TRBJ1-1	NA	NA	TGTGCCATCAGTGGGACCTCCGCGGGGTCCACTGAAGCTTTCTTT	CAISGTSAGSTEAFF
TRBV28	TRBJ2-2	NA	NA	TGTGCCAGCAGTTCACAGGGGGGAGGGACCGGGGAGCTGTTTTTT	CASSSQGGGTGELFF
TRBV7-6	TRBJ1-1	NA	NA	TGTGCCAGCAGCTTGAACGGTGCGAACACTGAAGCTTTCTTT	CASSLNGANTEAFF
TRBV7-2	TRBJ1-1	NA	NA	TGTGCCAGCAGCCCGCCCCGGGGGCGAAAGATAGGGGCTGAAGCTTTCTTT	CASSPPRGRKIGAEAFF
TRBV6-1	TRBJ1-5	NA	NA	TGTGCCAGCAGCAGGGGCACCAATCAGCCCCAGCATTTT	CASSRGTNQPQHF
TRBV6-6	TRBJ1-3	NA	NA	TGTGCCAGCAGTCCAGAGGAAAACACCATATATTTT	CASSPEENTIYF
TRBV5-1	TRBJ1-6	NA	NA	TGCGCCAGCAGCTTGGAGGCCGGGGGTAATTCACCCCTCCACTTT	CASSLEAGGNSPLHF
TRBV19	TRBJ1-2	TRBD1	NA	TGTGCCAGTAGTCCATATCCGGAGACAGGGGCGGATGGCTACACCTTC	CASSPYPETGADGYTF
TRBV2	TRBJ1-6	NA	NA	TGTGCCAGCGGAGGGACCGATAATTCACCCCTCCACTTT	CASGGTDNSPLHF
TRBV6-5	TRBJ1-1	TRBD1	once	TGTGCCAGCAGCTTTCAGGGGGACACTGAAGCTTTCTTT	CASSFQGDTEAFF
TRBV6-6	TRBJ1-1	NA	NA	TGTGCCAGCGTGACCGTCGGAAAGAACACTGAAGCTTTCTTT	CASVTVGKNTEAFF
TRBV7-2	TRBJ2-7	TRBD1	NA	TGTGCCAGCAGCAAGGCCGGGGAAGGGGGCATCGAGCAGTACTTC	CASSKAGEGGIEQYF
TRBV15	TRBJ2-5	TRBD2	NA	TGTGCCACCAGCAGAGCGGGACTAGCTGAGACCCAGTACTTC	CATSRAGLAETQYF
TRBV6-1	TRBJ1-4	TRBD1	NA	TGTGCCAGCAGCCTACAGGGGACTAATGAAAAACTGTTTTTT	CASSLQGTNEKLFF
TRBV19	TRBJ2-5	TRBD2	NA	TGTGCCAGTAGTATGAGAATGCTAGCGGGGGGGCAAGAGACCCAGTACTTC	CASSMRMLAGGQETQYF
TRBV2	TRBJ1-4	NA	NA	TGTGCCAGCAGTGAACGGCACGACAATGAAAAACTGTTTTTT	CASSERHDNEKLFF
TRBV2	TRBJ1-1	NA	NA	TGTGCCAGCAGGGCCAGAATGAGGTACACTGAAGCTTTCTTT	CASRARMRYTEAFF
TRBV6-1	TRBJ1-4	NA	once	TGTGCCAGCAGTGAGCACGAAAAACTGTTTTTT	CASSEHEKLFF
TRBV5-8	TRBJ1-1	TRBD1	few	TGTGCCAGCAGCTTTACAGGGGAAGTCATGAACACTGAAGCTTTCTTT	CASSFTGEVMNTEAFF
TRBV5-1	TRBJ1-2	NA	NA	TGCGCCAGCAGCTTGGGGACAGCAATGCTCTATGGCTACACCTTC	CASSLGTAMLYGYTF
TRBV5-1	TRBJ1-2	TRBD1	NA	TGCGCCAGCAGCCAAGCCGGACAGGGATCCACCTTC	CASSQAGQGSTF
TRBV25-1	TRBJ1-2	NA	NA	TGTGCCAGTTCTTGGGGGGATGGCTACACCTTC	CASSWGDGYTF
TRBV10-1	TRBJ1-4	TRBD1	NA	TGCGCCAGCAGTCTACGTTGTGACAGGGGGAATGAAAAACTGTTTTTT	CASSLRCDRGNEKLFF